What follows are 7 T cell receptor beta chains derived from one specimen sequenced in a study of graft-versus-host responses after intestinal transplantation. What these receptors recognize is not known. Using immunoSEQ multiplex PCR, the repertoire was profiled, and TCRdb retains in-frame clones only, with some absent. The data hold roughly 110,000 clones, with about 92% observed a single time. The sequences come from unstimulated CD8+ T cells sorted from spleen or lymph node cells, collected before transplant. These receptors were collected from a human donor who was the organ donor for an intestinal transplant.

CDR3 loop: CASSYSQGSNYGYTF. CDR3 in DNA: TGTGCCAGCAGTTACTCTCAGGGGTCTAACTATGGCTACACCTTC. J is TRBJ1-2 and V is TRBV6-5; a possible D gene is TRBD1 (6 bases). Germline-derived CDR1 and CDR2 are MNHEY and SVGAGI. This CDR3 has 15 amino acids. V was cut by 0 bases and J by 0 bases, with 8 bases left in between.

The V gene is TRBV6-1, the J gene TRBJ1-5; 7 nucleotides align to TRBD1. The CDR3 loop spans 15 amino acids. J lost 2 bases, V lost 9 bases, and 10 bases had no gene match. CDR1 MNHNS and CDR2 SASEGT come from the germline V gene. Here the CDR3 reads CASQSRGWRNQPQHF. As DNA, the CDR3 is TGTGCCAGTCAAAGCAGGGGGTGGCGCAATCAGCCCCAGCATTTT.

This chain links TRBV5-4 with TRBJ1-1; D gene unclear. Trimming took off 1 base at V and 1 base at J, with 5 bases between the two ends. CDR3 size: 13 residues. Per germline, CDR1 SGHNT and CDR2 YYREEE (reference sequence). The CDR3 sequence is CASSLSQNTEAFF. The CDR3 DNA sequence: TGTGCCAGCAGCTTGTCACAGAACACTGAAGCTTTCTTT.

This CDR3 is CATSRGAHPNEKLFF. CDR3 sequence (DNA): TGTGCCACCAGCAGGGGGGCCCATCCGAATGAAAAACTGTTTTTT. This chain links TRBV15 with TRBJ1-4; D may be TRBD1 (6 bases). In germline, CDR1 is LNHNV, CDR2 YYDKDF (reference sequence). V lost 3 bases to trimming and J lost 5 bases, with 13 bases between them. The CDR3 is made up of 15 amino acids.

This chain links TRBV6-1 with TRBJ2-4; the D gene could be TRBD1 or TRBD2 (6 bases each). Germline-derived CDR1 and CDR2 are MNHNS and SASEGT. V lost 3 bases and J 8 bases, leaving 14 bases between the germline ends. CDR3 size: 14 residues. This chain's CDR3 is CASSEFRRGDIQYF. In DNA, the CDR3 is TGTGCCAGCAGTGAGTTTCGGAGGGGGGACATTCAGTACTTC.

In this sample, this clone turned up a few times. This sequence joins TRBV4-3 and TRBJ2-5, with D tentatively TRBD2 (6 bases). The CDR3 extends over 17 amino acids. CDR1 and CDR2 from the germline V gene are LGHNA and YSLEER. V lost 4 bases to trimming and J lost 5 bases, with 23 bases between them. CDR3 region: CASSPKSLGSRGETQYF. In DNA form, the CDR3 reads TGCGCCAGCAGCCCGAAGTCACTAGGCTCACGGGGGGAGACCCAGTACTTC.

This clone came up once. CDR3 bases: TGTGCCAGCAGGGGGGGTACCGGGGAGCTGTTTTTT. Translated, it gives CASRGGTGELFF. The V call is TRBV4-2, the J call TRBJ2-2; D might be TRBD2 (6 bases). Germline CDR1 is LGHNA and CDR2 is YNFKEQ. V lost 6 bases, J lost 5 bases, and 7 bases lay in between. The CDR3 sequence is 12 residues long.